The entry below describes one T cell receptor beta chain. Its antigen is unknown. Base qualities are not provided; no much larger clone lies one nucleotide away. Using the immunoSEQ hsTCRbeta Kit, TCR beta CDR3 regions were sequenced from DNA. The original pipeline was this. TCR sequencing data were analysed with the ImmunoSEQ Analyzer. T cell clonality was defined as 1 minus Pielou's evenness, as computed on productive rearrangements. The inverse Simpson index, applied to productive templates, was used to measure T cell diversity. T cell density was expressed as TCR beta template counts normalized to usable DNA, with usable DNA estimated by amplifying and sequencing housekeeping genes. Two-sided Kruskal-Wallis tests were used to compare TCR metrics across histologic stages. Drawn from immuneACCESS, this table holds only the in-frame rearrangements with V and J called that TCRdb kept. Clones are partly lost; checked studies trace under half to an unresolved V gene and leave the rest unexplained. Clone size and V and J calls were adopted from that table, with D and trimming inferred from the DNA. The sample records roughly 5,400 clones, more than 80% of which are singletons. The top ten constitute 11% of the sample.

Relative to germline, V is 0 bases shorter and J is 3 bases shorter, with 9 bases between their ends. In the germline V gene, CDR1 corresponds to LGHNA and CDR2 to YNFKEQ. The CDR3 sequence holds 14 residues, the cysteine and phenylalanine included. Solely the CDR3 DNA is kept, with 42 bases framed from the first base. Between about 2013 and 2018, the patients underwent resection in either Japan or China. The histologic diagnosis of each case was independently confirmed on H&E slides by two lung cancer pathologists. The AllPrep DNA/RNA FFPE Kit was used to isolate DNA from FFPE tissue. These data belong to a study of immune evolution from preneoplasia to lung adenocarcinoma (dated by TCRdb to the early 2020s). Broadly, across the study: Immune contexture across lung adenocarcinoma precursors and invasive adenocarcinoma was profiled using immune gene expression, TCR sequencing and multiplex immunofluorescence. Resected precursor lesions (AAH, AIS, MIA) and invasive adenocarcinomas were compared against paired morphologically normal lung tissue. The sample size depended on which specimens were available, not on a prior power calculation. Whole exome sequencing and methylation data from the same cohort of nodules were integrated with the immune data. The overall cohort comprised some 53 patients with pulmonary nodules who underwent surgical resection. A total of 45 to 55 patients contributed TCR sequencing data. It was reported in the study that 100 or so samples were used for TCR sequencing. POLYSOLVER was used to infer Class I HLA alleles from exome data, and LOHHLA was used to detect allele-specific HLA loss.

The study at large found these results: Because all patients came from Japan and China, whether the findings apply to Western populations was uncertain. Clonality was highest in normal lung, while later-stage lesions appeared to have lower clonality but higher T cell density and diversity. Findings were based on association rather than direct causation; larger cohorts with long-term follow-up and longitudinal biopsies were deemed needed. The highest top T cell clone frequencies were observed in normal lung, and a progressive decrease in top T cell clone frequencies appeared to occur from AAH through AIS, MIA and invasive adenocarcinoma.

The clonotype was recovered from a donor at least 70 years old with lung adenocarcinoma. The chain links TRBV4-2 with TRBJ2-7, with the D gene call left open. The sample was FFPE adjacent normal lung tissue. The DNA sequence follows: TGTGCCAGCAGCCAAGAAAACAGAGACTACGAGCAGTACTTC. This codes for CASSQENRDYEQYF.